A selection of T cell receptor beta chains follows, all from one sample in a study of T-cell reconstitution after alpha-beta-depleted transplantation in children. MiXCR, applied by TCRdb to the PCR reads, yields one record per CDR3 protein. The sample consists of around 600,000 distinct CDR3 sequences, over 9.5% of them appearing once. The specimen comprised PBMCs from the stem cell graft donor, sampled from the stem cell graft. The source is a human donor who donated a stem cell graft to a child with acute myeloid leukemia. CDR3s include the opening cysteine and the closing phenylalanine or tryptophan. The order of the fields is clone size, D gene, V gene, J gene, CDR3 DNA, CDR3 protein. The D gene is left open where the match is weak. Clone size is stated in some rows and not others, as once, few, many or a class when expanded.

>-|-|TRBV28|TRBJ2-1
TGTGCCAGCAGTTTATCTCGAACCAATGAGCAGTTCTTC
CASSLSRTNEQFF
>-|TRBD1|TRBV27|TRBJ2-7
TGTGCCAGCAGTGACCGGGACAGATCCTACGAGCAGTACTTC
CASSDRDRSYEQYF
>few|-|TRBV7-2|TRBJ2-5
TGTGCCAGCAGCTTCGGACAGCCGGAACAAGAGACCCAGTACTTC
CASSFGQPEQETQYF
>many|TRBD1|TRBV7-9|TRBJ1-5
TGTGCCAGCAGCCGAGAGGCAGGGGGCGGAGGCAATCAGCCCCAGCATTTT
CASSREAGGGGNQPQHF
>few|TRBD1|TRBV6-2/TRBV6-3|TRBJ2-3
TGTGCCAGCAGTTGGGACAGATCCCTAACAGATACGCAGTATTTT
CASSWDRSLTDTQYF
>few|-|TRBV7-9|TRBJ2-1
TGTGCCAGCAGCCAGCACGGGCCTCTTTACAATGAGCAGTTCTTC
CASSQHGPLYNEQFF
>-|TRBD2|TRBV4-3|TRBJ2-1
TGCGCCAGCAGCCAAGGCCGCGGGAGAGGGTGGAATGAGCAGTTCTTC
CASSQGRGRGWNEQFF
>few|-|TRBV27|TRBJ1-3
TGTGCCAGCAGAGACCGGACTAACACCATATATTTT
CASRDRTNTIYF
>many|TRBD1|TRBV15|TRBJ1-2
TGTGCCACCAGTTCTGCCAGGGGGGAAAATGGCTACACCTTC
CATSSARGENGYTF
>few|TRBD2|TRBV12-3/TRBV12-4|TRBJ2-2
TGTGCCAGCAGTTTCCTAGCGGGAGTAGGTAGCGGGACCGGGGAGCTGTTTTTT
CASSFLAGVGSGTGELFF
>many|-|TRBV24-1|TRBJ2-1
TGTGCCGCCCAGGGGGGGTCCTACAATGAGCAGTTCTTC
CAAQGGSYNEQFF
>few|TRBD2|TRBV7-3|TRBJ2-1
TGTGCCAGCAGCTTAAGCTGGTCTAGCGGTCAGTTCTTC
CASSLSWSSGQFF
>-|-|TRBV7-9|TRBJ1-1
TGTGCCAGCAGCTCACAACCCCGGGGTGTAACTGAAGCTTTCTTT
CASSSQPRGVTEAFF
>-|TRBD1|TRBV4-2|TRBJ2-5
TGTGCCAGCAGCCCATCGACAGGGGGGGAAGAGACCCAGTACTTC
CASSPSTGGEETQYF
>many|TRBD1|TRBV10-3|TRBJ2-7
TGTGCCATCAGCGAGACAGGGTCAGTTTCTTACGAGCAGTACTTC
CAISETGSVSYEQYF
>many|-|TRBV5-1|TRBJ2-7
TGCGCCAGCAGCTTGAGCCGGTGGAGCTCCTACGAGCAGTACTTC
CASSLSRWSSYEQYF
>-|TRBD2|TRBV12-3/TRBV12-4|TRBJ2-2
TGTGCCAGCAGTCTCCCTAAGGGGAGGGGCGGGGAGCTGTTTTTT
CASSLPKGRGGELFF
>-|-|TRBV20-1|TRBJ1-1
TGCAGTGCTAGAGGCTACGGGAAAGGGGTGAACACTGAAGCTTTCTTT
CSARGYGKGVNTEAFF
>few|-|TRBV5-6|TRBJ2-4
TGTGCCAGCAGCTTTACGCTAGCCAAAAACATTCAGTACTTC
CASSFTLAKNIQYF
>many|-|TRBV3-1|TRBJ1-2
TGTGCCAGCAGCCTAGGTGGGACCCCGCTGGGCTACACCTTC
CASSLGGTPLGYTF
>-|-|TRBV7-2|TRBJ2-7
TGTGCCAGCAGCTTATCAGAAACCTACGAGCAGTACTTC
CASSLSETYEQYF
>-|TRBD2|TRBV5-1|TRBJ2-1
TGCGCCAGCAGCTACGGGACTAGCGGGGGCGGCTCCTACAATGAGCAGTTCTTC
CASSYGTSGGGSYNEQFF
>few|TRBD1|TRBV20-1|TRBJ2-5
TGCAGTGCTAGAGATCGGACAGGAGAGACCCAGTACTTC
CSARDRTGETQYF
>-|-|TRBV3-1|TRBJ2-1
TGTGCCAGCAGCCTCCAGAACGCATTAAGGGGGAGGACCTACAATGAGCAGTTCTTC
CASSLQNALRGRTYNEQFF
>-|TRBD2|TRBV7-2|TRBJ2-3
TGTGCCAGCAGCCTGGGGACTAGCGGGAGTGATACGCAGTATTTT
CASSLGTSGSDTQYF
>few|-|TRBV6-2/TRBV6-3|TRBJ2-7
TGTGCCAGCACTCAATCACGGCAGGCGGGTAGTAAGGAGCAGTACTTC
CASTQSRQAGSKEQYF
>many|-|TRBV20-1|TRBJ1-1
TGCAGTGCTAGAGTTGCGGCTTCCGCCGGCCCTGAAGCTTTCTTT
CSARVAASAGPEAFF
>many|-|TRBV5-5|TRBJ2-1
TGTGCCAGCACCCAGCACCGGAGCTCCTACAATGAGCAGTTCTTC
CASTQHRSSYNEQFF
>few|-|TRBV9|TRBJ2-7
TGTGCCAGCAGCGTAGATGTCCCCGGTAGCGGACGTTCCTACGAGCAGTACTTC
CASSVDVPGSGRSYEQYF